The source of this T cell receptor (beta chain) is a study of blood T cell repertoires in COVID-19. Assay: immunoSEQ multiplex PCR; the TCRdb copy retains only in-frame clones and omits some. The sample carries about 370,000 clones, about 90% recorded once. The germline gives CDR1 ENHRY, CDR2 SYGVKD. The CDR3 length is 17 residues. Deletions cut 5 bases from V and 0 bases from J, with 20 bases between. The sample taken for sequencing was peripheral blood. This sequence joins TRBV10-3 and TRBJ2-7; weak D call: TRBD2 (5 bases). The sequence was collected from a woman aged 25 to 39 with COVID-19, enrolled during active disease. The DNA for the CDR3 is TGTGCCATCAGTACTTTTAAAAGCGGAACCCTCTCCTACGAGCAGTACTTC. It codes for CAISTFKSGTLSYEQYF.